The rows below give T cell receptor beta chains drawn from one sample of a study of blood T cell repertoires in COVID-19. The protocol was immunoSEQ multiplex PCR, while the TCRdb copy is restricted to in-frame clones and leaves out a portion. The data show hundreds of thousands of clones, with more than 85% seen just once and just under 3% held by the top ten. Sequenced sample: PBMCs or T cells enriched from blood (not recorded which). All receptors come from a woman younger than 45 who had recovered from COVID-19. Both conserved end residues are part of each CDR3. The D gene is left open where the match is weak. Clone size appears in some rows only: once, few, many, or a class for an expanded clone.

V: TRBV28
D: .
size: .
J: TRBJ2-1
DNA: TGTGCCAGCAGTTTACTTCACAATGAGCAGTTCTTC
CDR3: CASSLLHNEQFF

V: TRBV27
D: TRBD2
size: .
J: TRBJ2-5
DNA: TGTGCCAGCAGTTCATTAGGACTAGCCGAAGAGACCCAGTACTTC
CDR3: CASSSLGLAEETQYF

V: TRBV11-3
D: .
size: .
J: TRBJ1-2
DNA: TGTGCCAGCAGCTTAGGCCAATCTGACAGGAACTATGGCTACACCTTC
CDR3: CASSLGQSDRNYGYTF

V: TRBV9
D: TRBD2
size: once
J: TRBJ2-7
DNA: TGTGCCAGCAGCGTGGCGGGGGACCCCTTATACGAGCAGTACTTC
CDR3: CASSVAGDPLYEQYF

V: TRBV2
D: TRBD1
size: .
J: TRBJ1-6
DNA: TGTGCCAGCAGGACAGGGATACTCCTCCACTTT
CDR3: CASRTGILLHF

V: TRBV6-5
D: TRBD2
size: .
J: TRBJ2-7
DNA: TGTGCCAGCAGTTACGGGAGCGGGAGTGGCTACGAGCAGTACTTC
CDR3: CASSYGSGSGYEQYF

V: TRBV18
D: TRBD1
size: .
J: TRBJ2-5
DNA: TGTGCCAGCTCACCACCGGGACAGCCGCAAGAGACCCAGTACTTC
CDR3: CASSPPGQPQETQYF

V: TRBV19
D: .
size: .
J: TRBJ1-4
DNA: TGTGCCAGTAGTCCAAAATTGTTCTCAGGGGTTTTGGAAAAACTGTTTTTT
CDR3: CASSPKLFSGVLEKLFF

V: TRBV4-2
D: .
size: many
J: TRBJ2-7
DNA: TGTGCCAGCAGCCAAGGGGCGCACGGTTCCTACGAGCAGTACTTC
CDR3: CASSQGAHGSYEQYF

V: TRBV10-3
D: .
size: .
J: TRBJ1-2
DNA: TGTGCCATCAGTGAGTCTGCCACAGGAACGTACTATGGCTACACCTTC
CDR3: CAISESATGTYYGYTF

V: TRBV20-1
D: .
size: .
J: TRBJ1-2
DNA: TGCAGTGCTAGCTATCAGGGAGGCTACACCTTC
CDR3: CSASYQGGYTF

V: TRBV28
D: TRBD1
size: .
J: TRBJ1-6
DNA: TGTGCCAGCAGTTTGGGACAGGGCTATAATTCACCCCTCCACTTT
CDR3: CASSLGQGYNSPLHF

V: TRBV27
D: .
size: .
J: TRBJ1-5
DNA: TGTGCCAGCAGTTTAGGGGGTAGCGGGAATCAGCCCCAGCATTTT
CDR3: CASSLGGSGNQPQHF

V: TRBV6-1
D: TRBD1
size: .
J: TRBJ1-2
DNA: TGTGCCAGCAGTGAAGGGGCAGGGGGCAGCTATGGCTACACCTTC
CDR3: CASSEGAGGSYGYTF

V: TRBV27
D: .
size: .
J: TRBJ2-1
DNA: TGTGCCAGCAGTTTAGCTAGCGCCTACAATGAGCAGTTCTTC
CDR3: CASSLASAYNEQFF

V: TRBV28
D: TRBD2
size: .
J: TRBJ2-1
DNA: TGTGCCAGCAGTTCCCGTACTAGCGGGAGGGTCGCGCAGTTCTTC
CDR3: CASSSRTSGRVAQFF

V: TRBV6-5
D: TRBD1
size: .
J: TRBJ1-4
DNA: TGTGCCAGCTACGGCTTTGGGGACAGTAATGAAAAACTGTTTTTT
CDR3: CASYGFGDSNEKLFF

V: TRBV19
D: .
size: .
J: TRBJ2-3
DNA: TGTGCCAGTAGTATCGGACACACAGATACGCAGTATTTT
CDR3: CASSIGHTDTQYF

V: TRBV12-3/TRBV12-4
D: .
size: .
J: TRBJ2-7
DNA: TGTGCCAGCACCTTTACTAGCTCCTACGAGCAGTACTTC
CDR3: CASTFTSSYEQYF

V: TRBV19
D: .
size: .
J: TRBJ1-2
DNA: TGTGCCAGTACCCTAGGGGCCAGCTATGGCTACACCTTC
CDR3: CASTLGASYGYTF

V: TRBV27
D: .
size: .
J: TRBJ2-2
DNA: TGTGCCAGCAGTTACAAACAGGGCTCCGGGGAGCTGTTTTTT
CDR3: CASSYKQGSGELFF

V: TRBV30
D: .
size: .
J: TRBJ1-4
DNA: TGTGCCTGGAGTACGGGGATTAGGGAAAAACTGTTTTTT
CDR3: CAWSTGIREKLFF

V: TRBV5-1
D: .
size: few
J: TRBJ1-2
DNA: TGCGCCAGCGGGGAGAACTATGGCTACACCTTC
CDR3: CASGENYGYTF

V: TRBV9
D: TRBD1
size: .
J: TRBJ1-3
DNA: TGTGCCAGCAGCGCCTCCGGGACAGGGGGTGCTGGAAACACCATATATTTT
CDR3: CASSASGTGGAGNTIYF

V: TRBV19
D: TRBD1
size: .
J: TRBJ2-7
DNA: TGTGCCAGTAGCCGACAGGGGACCTACGAGCAGTACTTC
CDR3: CASSRQGTYEQYF

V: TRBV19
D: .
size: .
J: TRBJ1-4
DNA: TGTGCCAGTAGCCCAGTTAATGAAAAACTGTTTTTT
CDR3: CASSPVNEKLFF

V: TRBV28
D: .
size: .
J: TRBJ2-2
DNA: TGTGCCAGCAGTTCGGGACTTAACACCGGGGAGCTGTTTTTT
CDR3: CASSSGLNTGELFF

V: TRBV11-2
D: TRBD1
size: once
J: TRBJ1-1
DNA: TGTGCCAGCAGCTTCGACAGGGTGGGATCTTTGTACACTGAAGCTTTCTTT
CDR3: CASSFDRVGSLYTEAFF

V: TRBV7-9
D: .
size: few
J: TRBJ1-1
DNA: TGTGCCAGCAGCTTATTAGAAAAGAACACTGAAGCTTTCTTT
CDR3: CASSLLEKNTEAFF

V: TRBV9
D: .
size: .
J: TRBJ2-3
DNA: TGTGCCAGCAGCGTAGCGTCCCCAGATACGCAGTATTTT
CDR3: CASSVASPDTQYF

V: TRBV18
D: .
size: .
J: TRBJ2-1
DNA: TGTGCCAGCTCACTCAGGACAGACCCTACCCATGAGCAGTTCTTC
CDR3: CASSLRTDPTHEQFF

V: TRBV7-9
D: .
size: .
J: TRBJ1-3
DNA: TGTGCCAGCAGCCTCGGGCAGGGGCCTGGAAACACCATATATTTT
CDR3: CASSLGQGPGNTIYF

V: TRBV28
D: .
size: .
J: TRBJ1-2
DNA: TGTGCCATCTTCAGCTATGGCTACACCTTC
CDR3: CAIFSYGYTF

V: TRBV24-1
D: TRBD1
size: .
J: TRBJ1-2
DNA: TGTGCCACCAGTGATCCGACAGGGGGCGTAATCCATGGCTACACCTTC
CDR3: CATSDPTGGVIHGYTF

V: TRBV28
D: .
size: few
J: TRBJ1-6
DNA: TGTGCCAGCAGTCGTTTCCGGGTTCTTAATTCACCCCTCCACTTT
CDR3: CASSRFRVLNSPLHF

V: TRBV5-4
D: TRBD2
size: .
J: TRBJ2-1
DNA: TGTGCCAGCAGCGAACTAGCGGGGAACTACAATGAGCAGTTCTTC
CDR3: CASSELAGNYNEQFF